This T cell receptor (beta chain) appears in the sequencing data of a study of T cells in Graves' hyperthyroidism and ophthalmopathy. There are many counts of this clonotype. The investigators amplified TCR beta CDR3 regions from RNA transcripts. An initial round of RT-PCR targeting the TCR CDR3 relied on the HTBI primer set. TCRdb ran MiXCR on the multiplex PCR reads and lists one entry per CDR3 protein. The table has fewer than 250,000 distinct CDR3 sequences, 16% seen once. The CDR3 length is 19 residues. The V segment lost 5 bases and the J segment 2 bases; nucleotides outside the gene matches: 12. The germline V gene encodes CDR1 ENHRY and CDR2 SYGVKD.

Sequencing was performed on blood. The source is a woman aged 18-30 years with Graves' ophthalmopathy. The chain joins TRBV10-3 to TRBJ2-2; 12 positions agree with TRBD2. The CDR3 region has the DNA TGTGCCATCAGTACAACTAGCGGGAGGCCACTACTTAACACCGGGGAGCTGTTTTTT. It translates to CAISTTSGRPLLNTGELFF.